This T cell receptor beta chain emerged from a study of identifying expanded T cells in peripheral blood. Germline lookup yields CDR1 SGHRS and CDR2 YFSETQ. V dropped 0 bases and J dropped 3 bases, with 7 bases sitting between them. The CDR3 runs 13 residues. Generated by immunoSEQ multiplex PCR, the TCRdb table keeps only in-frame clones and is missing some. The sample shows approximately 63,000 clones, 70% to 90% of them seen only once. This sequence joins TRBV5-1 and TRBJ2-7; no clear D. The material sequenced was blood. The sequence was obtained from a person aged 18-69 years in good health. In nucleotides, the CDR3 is TGCGCCAGCAGCTTGGCCACGGGCTACGAGCAGTACTTC. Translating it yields CASSLATGYEQYF.